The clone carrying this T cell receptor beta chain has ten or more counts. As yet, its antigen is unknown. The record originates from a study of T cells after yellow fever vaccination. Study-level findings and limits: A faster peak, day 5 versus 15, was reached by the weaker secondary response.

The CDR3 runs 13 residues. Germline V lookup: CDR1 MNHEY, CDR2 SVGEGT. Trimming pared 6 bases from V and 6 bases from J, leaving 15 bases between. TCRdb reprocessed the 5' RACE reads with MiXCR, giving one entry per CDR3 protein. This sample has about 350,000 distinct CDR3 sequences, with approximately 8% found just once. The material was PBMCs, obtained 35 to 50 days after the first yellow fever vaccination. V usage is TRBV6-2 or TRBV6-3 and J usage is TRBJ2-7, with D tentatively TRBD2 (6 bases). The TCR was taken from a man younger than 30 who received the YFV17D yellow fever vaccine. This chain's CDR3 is CASSLGGAVEQYV. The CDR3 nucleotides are TGTGCCAGCAGCCTCGGAGGGGCCGTCGAGCAGTACGTC.